This T cell receptor (beta chain) is from a study of T cell responses to AZD1222 COVID-19 vaccine. Regarding the study as a whole: The breadth and depth of Spike-specific TCRs increased once two AZD1222 doses had been given. Clonal diversity may have been underestimated, and the donors were mostly white British, with more females than males. At study baseline, merely over 5 AZD1222 recipients were seropositive.

Germline CDR1 reads MNHEY; CDR2 reads SVGAGI. The length of the CDR3 is 14 residues. Trimming stripped 7 bases from V and 7 bases from J, with 19 bases between. The data were produced by immunoSEQ multiplex PCR, yet TCRdb's version contains in-frame clones alone and is incomplete. This table holds about 99,000 clones, approximately 91% found once. A remark on this clone: Its specificity is unknown.

V usage is TRBV6-5 and J usage is TRBJ1-1, with a weak D call TRBD1 (6 bases). The origin of this receptor is an adult in good health. Material: peripheral blood, obtained on day 0 of AZD1222 vaccination. The chain's CDR3 is CASMVGLGGNEAFF. Written as DNA, the CDR3 is TGTGCCAGCATGGTTGGTCTAGGGGGGAATGAAGCTTTCTTT.